The clone carrying this TCR beta chain was found many times. According to the study, TCR beta libraries were built with iRepertoire HTBI primers and CDR3-region Arm-PCR. A single record per CDR3 protein comes from TCRdb applying MiXCR to the multiplex PCR reads. The repertoire holds more than 300,000 distinct CDR3 sequences, with less than 20% as singletons. V lost 2 bases and J lost 2; bases outside the gene matches: 3. CDR3 length equals 15 residues. Germline-derived CDR1 and CDR2 are ENHRY and SYGVKD. The time point was: newly diagnosed GD, antithyroid drugs for less than 3 months. From RNA extracted from PBMCs, the TCR library was made. This record comes from a study of regulatory T cells in long-lasting Graves disease.

This rearrangement joins TRBV10-3 to TRBJ2-3, with 8 bases identical to TRBD2. Material: peripheral blood mononuclear cells (PBMCs), obtained at new diagnosis, from a patient treated with antithyroid drugs. The source of this sequence is a female donor with Graves disease. The CDR3, as DNA: TGTGCCATCAGTGAGACTAGCGGATTCACAGATACGCAGTATTTT. Encoded protein: CAISETSGFTDTQYF.